Shown below are 15 T cell receptor beta chains from a single sample sequenced in a study of cytomegalovirus exposure and HLA in healthy donors. Both 60 Vbeta primers and 13 Jbeta primers went into the PCR. Some clones are missing from TCRdb's copy, which holds only in-frame ones; the method was immunoSEQ multiplex PCR. Among some 120,000 clones, roughly 74% were seen once, and the ten largest hold less than 7%. What was sequenced was PBMCs. These receptor sequences come from a woman in her forties or fifties in good health and CMV-seropositive.

This clone was recorded many times. The chain joins TRBV9 to TRBJ2-2; tentatively, D is TRBD1 (5 bases). Germline CDR1 is SGDLS and CDR2 is YYNGEE. This CDR3 has 18 residues. Trimming removed 1 base at V and 4 bases at J, with 20 bases between. In DNA, the CDR3 is TGTGCCAGCAGCGTACCCCGATCCAGGGATGACGGCACCGGGGAGCTGTTTTTT. Translation gives CASSVPRSRDDGTGELFF.

The rearrangement joins TRBV5-1 to TRBJ2-1, with 8 positions matching TRBD2. V lost 1 base, J lost 8 bases, and 2 bases stayed unmatched. Germline-derived CDR1 and CDR2 are SGHRS and YFSETQ. The CDR3 is made up of 13 amino acids. The CDR3 protein is CASSLFGRDEQFF. The CDR3 DNA is TGCGCCAGCAGCTTGTTCGGGAGGGATGAGCAGTTCTTC.

V usage is TRBV27 and J usage is TRBJ1-2; D gene unclear. Germline lookup yields CDR1 MNHEY and CDR2 SMNVEV (reference sequence). The length of the CDR3 is 13 residues. V shed 4 bases and J shed 4 bases, with 10 bases lying between them. The CDR3 DNA reads as TGTGCCAGCAGTTCTTCCGTGGCCTATGGCTACACCTTC. Amino acid sequence: CASSSSVAYGYTF.

This clone was seen only a few times. The chain has TRBV15 and TRBJ1-5, with D possibly being TRBD1 (5 bases). The CDR3 is 13 residues long. Per germline, CDR1 LNHNV and CDR2 YYDKDF (reference sequence). V gave up 4 bases and J gave up 3 bases, with 7 bases separating them. The CDR3 region has the DNA TGTGCCACCAGCAATGGGGCCAATCAGCCCCAGCATTTT. Translation: CATSNGANQPQHF.

V and J are TRBV5-1 and TRBJ1-6, with a weak D call TRBD1 (6 bases). The V end was cut by 7 bases, the J end by 5 bases, with 16 bases between. The CDR3 runs to 15 residues. Germline V gene data show CDR1 as SGHRS and CDR2 as YFSETQ. The CDR3 sequence: CASAASGTNNSPLHF. In DNA, the CDR3 is TGCGCCAGCGCTGCCTCCGGGACAAATAATTCACCCCTCCACTTT. The complete variable domain, with remaining parts taken from reference TRBV5-1 and TRBJ1-6, reads KAGVTQTPRYLIKTRGQQVTLSCSPISGHRSVSWYQQTPGQGLQFLFEYFSETQRNKGNFPGRFSGRQFSNSRSEMNVSTLELGDSALYLCASAASGTNNSPLHFGNGTRLTVT.

The gene calls are TRBV5-4 and TRBJ2-4, with TRBD1 matching 7 bases. The CDR3 length is 13 residues. J gave up 5 bases and V 4 bases, and 3 bases lay outside the gene matches. Germline V CDR1 and CDR2: SGHNT, YYREEE (reference sequence). This CDR3 reads CASSLTGENIQYF. CDR3 nucleotides: TGTGCCAGCAGCCTTACAGGGGAAAACATTCAGTACTTC.

This clone appeared a few times. The chain recombines TRBV5-6 with TRBJ1-3; maybe TRBD1 (5 bases). Trimming pared 0 bases from V and 3 bases from J, leaving 10 bases between. The CDR3 loop spans 15 amino acids. Germline V gene data show CDR1 as SGHDT and CDR2 as YYEEEE. As DNA, the CDR3 is TGTGCCAGCAGCTTGGGGGCAGGGCTTGGAAACACCATATATTTT. Amino acids: CASSLGAGLGNTIYF.

CDR3: CASSKGNSPSGNTIYF. CDR3 nucleotides: TGTGCCAGCAGCAAAGGTAACAGCCCCTCTGGAAACACCATATATTTT. The chain joins TRBV21-1 to TRBJ1-3; the table's D call, TRBD1, was not checked against the DNA. TRBV21-1 is an annotated pseudogene. The CDR3 has 16 amino acids.

The chain recombines TRBV4-3 with TRBJ2-3; the match to TRBD2 covers 7 bases. The CDR3 covers 16 residues. V dropped 4 bases and J dropped 4; count of bases not matched to a gene: 11. Germline CDR1 LGHNA, CDR2 YSLEER. In DNA, the CDR3 is TGCGCCAGCAGCCGGGCTAAAGCGGGACCACCAGATACGCAGTATTTT. It is translated as CASSRAKAGPPDTQYF.

The chain employs TRBV9 and TRBJ1-1; 7 positions agree with TRBD1. CDR3 length equals 14 residues. J lost 3 bases, V lost 3 bases, and 5 bases had no gene match. CDR1 is SGDLS, CDR2 YYNGEE, per germline. CDR3 bases: TGTGCCAGCAGCGCGACAGGGCGCGACACTGAAGCTTTCTTT. Amino acids: CASSATGRDTEAFF.

There are a few counts of this clone. The rearrangement links TRBV5-1 to TRBJ2-6, with a weak D call TRBD1 (6 bases). V gave up 7 bases and J gave up 3 bases, with 14 bases separating them. The length of the CDR3 is 15 residues. CDR1 SGHRS and CDR2 YFSETQ come from the germline V gene. CDR3 amino acids: CASGLQGNGANVLTF. In DNA form, the CDR3 reads TGCGCCAGCGGGCTGCAGGGGAATGGGGCCAACGTCCTGACTTTC.

This clone was observed a few times. The chain employs TRBV7-6 and TRBJ1-6; 7 bases fit TRBD1. The germline CDR1 and CDR2 sequences are SGHVS and FNYEAQ. The CDR3 has 14 residues. Trimming took 3 bases from V and 9 from J; bases not matched to a gene: 5. The CDR3 DNA is TGTGCCAGCAGCTTCGAGGGGGCTAGTTCACCCCTCCACTTT. Residues: CASSFEGASSPLHF.

A few counts support this clone. J is TRBJ2-7 and V is TRBV12-5; 8 bases line up with TRBD1. Germline assignment: CDR1 LGHNT and CDR2 FRNRAP. The J segment lost 4 bases and the V segment lost 6 bases, leaving 2 bases of the junction unmatched. This CDR3 is 12 amino acids long. CDR3 sequence reads: CASGGQGYEQYF. For the CDR3, the DNA is TGTGCTAGTGGAGGACAGGGTTACGAGCAGTACTTC. The full variable domain, its missing parts supplied by reference TRBV12-5 and TRBJ2-7, is DARVTQTPRHKVTEMGQEVTMRCQPILGHNTVFWYRQTMMQGLELLAYFRNRAPLDDSGMPKDRFSAEMPDATLATLKIQPSEPRDSAVYFCASGGQGYEQYFGPGTRLTVT.

The chain has TRBV5-6 and TRBJ2-5, with 7 positions matching TRBD1. This CDR3 has 14 amino acids. The trim removed 2 bases at V and 9 bases at J, leaving 10 bases unmatched. Germline values: CDR1 SGHDT, CDR2 YYEEEE. The CDR3 nucleotides are TGTGCCAGCAGCTTCACGACAGGGCTAGGACCCCAGTACTTC. This codes for CASSFTTGLGPQYF. The whole variable domain, remainder taken from reference TRBV5-6 and TRBJ2-5, is DAGVTQSPTHLIKTRGQQVTLRCSPKSGHDTVSWYQQALGQGPQFIFQYYEEEERQRGNFPDRFSGHQFPNYSSELNVNALLLGDSALYLCASSFTTGLGPQYFGPGTRLLVL.

The chain combines TRBV11-2 with TRBJ1-2; no clear D gene. This CDR3 region has 15 residues. V was clipped by 4 bases and J by 4 bases, with 16 bases between them. Germline values: CDR1 SGHAT, CDR2 FQNNGV. The CDR3 is CASSSSLGPVYGYTF. For the CDR3, the DNA is TGTGCCAGCAGCTCGTCCCTCGGTCCGGTCTATGGCTACACCTTC.